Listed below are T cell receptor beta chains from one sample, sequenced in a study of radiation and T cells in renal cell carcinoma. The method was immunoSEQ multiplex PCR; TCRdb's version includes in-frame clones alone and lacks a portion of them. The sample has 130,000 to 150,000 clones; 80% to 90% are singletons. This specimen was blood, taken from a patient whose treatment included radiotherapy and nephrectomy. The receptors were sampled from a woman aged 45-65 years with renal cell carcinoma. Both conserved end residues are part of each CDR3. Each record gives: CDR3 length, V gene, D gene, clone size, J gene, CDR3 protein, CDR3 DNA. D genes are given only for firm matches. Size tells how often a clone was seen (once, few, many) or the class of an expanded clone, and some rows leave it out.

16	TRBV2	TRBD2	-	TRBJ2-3	CASTQGLRSLTDTQYF	TGTGCCAGCACTCAGGGACTACGAAGCTTGACAGATACGCAGTATTTT
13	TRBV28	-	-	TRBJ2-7	CAIGSGLNYEQYF	TGTGCCATTGGGTCGGGGTTAAACTACGAGCAGTACTTC
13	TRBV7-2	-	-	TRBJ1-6	CASSPSGDSPLHF	TGTGCCAGCAGCCCCTCCGGTGATTCACCCCTCCACTTT
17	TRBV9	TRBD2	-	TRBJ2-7	CASSVAGAGVLSYEQYF	TGTGCCAGCAGCGTAGCTGGAGCGGGGGTGCTCTCCTACGAGCAGTACTTC
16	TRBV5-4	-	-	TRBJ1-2	CASSSGTSLRNYGYTF	TGTGCCAGCAGCTCCGGGACAAGCCTGAGGAACTATGGCTACACCTTC
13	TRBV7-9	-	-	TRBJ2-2	CASSLAAPGELFF	TGTGCCAGCAGCTTAGCAGCGCCCGGGGAGCTGTTTTTT
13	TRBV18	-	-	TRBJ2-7	CASSPLGHYEQYF	TGTGCCAGCTCACCACTTGGACATTACGAGCAGTACTTC
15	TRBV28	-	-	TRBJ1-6	CASSFGGGRNSPLHF	TGTGCCAGCAGTTTTGGGGGGGGCCGGAATTCACCCCTCCACTTT
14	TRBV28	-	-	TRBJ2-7	CASRAQAIISEQYF	TGTGCCAGCAGGGCGCAGGCCATCATAAGCGAGCAGTACTTC
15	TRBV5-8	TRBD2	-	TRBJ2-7	CASRGLAQLRDEQYF	TGTGCCAGCAGAGGACTAGCCCAACTTCGGGACGAGCAGTACTTC
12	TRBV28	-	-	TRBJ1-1	CASSLYGAEAFF	TGTGCCAGCAGTTTATACGGCGCTGAAGCTTTCTTT
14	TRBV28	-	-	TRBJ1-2	CASSEIGPRRGYTF	TGTGCCAGCAGCGAGATAGGGCCTCGGAGGGGCTACACCTTC
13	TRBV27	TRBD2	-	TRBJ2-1	CASSFERGGAQFF	TGTGCCAGCAGTTTCGAGCGGGGAGGGGCTCAGTTCTTC
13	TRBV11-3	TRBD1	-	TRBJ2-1	CASSLDRGAEQFF	TGTGCCAGCAGCTTGGACAGGGGGGCTGAGCAGTTCTTC
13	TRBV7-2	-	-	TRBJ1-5	CASSLSPEEPQHF	TGTGCCAGCAGCTTATCTCCCGAGGAGCCCCAGCATTTT
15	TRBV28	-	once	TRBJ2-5	CASSFTGTLQETQYF	TGTGCCAGCAGTTTCACCGGGACCCTCCAAGAGACCCAGTACTTC
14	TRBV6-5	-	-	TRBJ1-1	CASSYSAGLGEAFF	TGTGCCAGCAGTTACTCGGCGGGGTTGGGAGAAGCTTTCTTT
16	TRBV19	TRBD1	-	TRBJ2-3	CASSTRQGTVTDTQYF	TGTGCCAGTAGTACCAGACAGGGGACCGTCACAGATACGCAGTATTTT
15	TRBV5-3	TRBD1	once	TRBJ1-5	CARSPPGQGAQPQHF	TGTGCCAGAAGCCCTCCGGGACAGGGGGCCCAGCCCCAGCATTTT
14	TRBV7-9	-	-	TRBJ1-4	CASSETVPNEKLFF	TGTGCCAGCAGCGAGACAGTCCCTAATGAAAAACTGTTTTTT
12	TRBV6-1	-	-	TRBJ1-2	CASMEGGYGYTF	TGTGCCAGTATGGAGGGGGGCTATGGCTACACCTTC
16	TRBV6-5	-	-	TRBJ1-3	CASSYSNQVSGNTIYF	TGTGCCAGCAGTTACTCGAACCAGGTCTCTGGAAACACCATATATTTT
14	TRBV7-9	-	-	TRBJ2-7	CASSTGQLSYEQYF	TGTGCCAGCAGCACCGGACAGCTCTCCTACGAGCAGTACTTC
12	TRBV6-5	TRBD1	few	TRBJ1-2	CASSRTGEGYTF	TGTGCCAGTTCAAGGACAGGGGAAGGCTACACCTTC
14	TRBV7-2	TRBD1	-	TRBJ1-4	CASSGGQINEKLFF	TGTGCCAGCAGCGGGGGACAGATTAATGAAAAACTGTTTTTT
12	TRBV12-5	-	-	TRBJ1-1	CASKRGNTEAFF	TGTGCCAGCAAGAGGGGCAACACTGAAGCTTTCTTT
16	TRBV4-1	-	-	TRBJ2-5	CASSPMTGTLQETQYF	TGCGCCAGCAGCCCCATGACAGGAACACTCCAAGAGACCCAGTACTTC
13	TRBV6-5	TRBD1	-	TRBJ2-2	CASRDRVAGELFF	TGTGCCAGCAGGGACAGGGTCGCCGGGGAGCTGTTTTTT
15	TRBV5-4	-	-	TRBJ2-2	CASSLVRGAAGELFF	TGTGCCAGCAGCTTGGTTAGGGGTGCCGCCGGGGAGCTGTTTTTT
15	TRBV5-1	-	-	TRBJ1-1	CASSRTGRGNTEAFF	TGCGCCAGCAGTCGTACGGGACGGGGGAACACTGAAGCTTTCTTT
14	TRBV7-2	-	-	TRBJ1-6	CASSLGGPNSPLHF	TGTGCCAGCAGCTTGGGGGGGCCAAATTCACCCCTCCACTTT
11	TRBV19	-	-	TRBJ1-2	CASRTIYGYTF	TGTGCCAGTCGGACTATCTATGGCTACACCTTC
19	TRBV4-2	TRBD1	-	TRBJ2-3	CASSQNPLTGTGMADTQYF	TGTGCCAGCAGCCAAAATCCCCTAACCGGGACAGGGATGGCAGATACGCAGTATTTT
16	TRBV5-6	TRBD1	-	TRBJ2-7	CASRLPGTGSSYEQYF	TGTGCCAGCAGGCTCCCCGGGACAGGGAGCTCCTACGAGCAGTACTTC
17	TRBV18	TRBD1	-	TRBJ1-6	CASSTRGQEGANSPLHF	TGTGCCAGCTCTACGCGGGGGCAAGAGGGGGCTAATTCACCCCTCCACTTT
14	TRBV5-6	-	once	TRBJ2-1	CASSPGLAYNEQFF	TGTGCCAGCAGCCCGGGACTGGCCTACAATGAGCAGTTCTTC
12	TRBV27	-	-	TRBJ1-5	CASARGGQPQHF	TGTGCCAGTGCAAGGGGAGGTCAGCCCCAGCATTTT
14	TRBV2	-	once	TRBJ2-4	CASRQGDVVNREYF	TGTGCCAGCAGGCAGGGTGATGTCGTGAATAGGGAGTACTTC
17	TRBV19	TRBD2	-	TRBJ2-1	CASSIELAGESYNEQFF	TGTGCCAGTAGTATAGAACTAGCGGGAGAGTCCTACAATGAGCAGTTCTTC
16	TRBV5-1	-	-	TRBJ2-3	CASSLGSTTSTDTQYF	TGCGCCAGCAGCTTGGGGTCAACCACTAGCACAGATACGCAGTATTTT
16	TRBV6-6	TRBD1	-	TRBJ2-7	CASSYWDRGIVYEQYF	TGTGCCAGCAGTTATTGGGACAGGGGGATCGTGTACGAGCAGTACTTC
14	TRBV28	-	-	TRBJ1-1	CASTRTAQGAEAFF	TGTGCCAGCACCAGGACGGCCCAAGGTGCTGAAGCTTTCTTT
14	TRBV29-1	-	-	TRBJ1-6	CSVADSSWASPLHF	TGCAGCGTTGCGGACAGTAGTTGGGCCTCACCCCTCCACTTT
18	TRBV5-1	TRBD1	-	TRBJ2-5	CASSARPPPGQGAETQYF	TGCGCCAGCAGCGCGCGGCCTCCACCGGGACAGGGGGCAGAGACCCAGTACTTC
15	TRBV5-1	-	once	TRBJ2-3	CASGRDYSSTDTQYF	TGCGCCAGCGGGCGGGATTACTCTAGCACAGATACGCAGTATTTT
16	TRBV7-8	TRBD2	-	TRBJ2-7	CASSSKTSGRSHEQYF	TGTGCCAGCAGCTCAAAGACTAGCGGGAGGTCCCACGAGCAGTACTTC
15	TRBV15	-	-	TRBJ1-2	CATTQLRGLSDGYTF	TGTGCCACCACACAGTTAAGAGGATTGAGCGATGGCTACACCTTC
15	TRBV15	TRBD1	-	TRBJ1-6	CATSRGGQGNSPLHF	TGTGCCACCAGCAGAGGGGGACAGGGGAATTCACCCCTCCACTTT
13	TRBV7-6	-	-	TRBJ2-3	CASSLSGPDTQYF	TGTGCCAGCAGCTTAAGCGGGCCAGATACGCAGTATTTT
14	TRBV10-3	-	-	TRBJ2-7	CAISETGANYEQYF	TGTGCCATCAGCGAAACCGGGGCGAACTACGAGCAGTACTTC
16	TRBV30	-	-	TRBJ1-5	CAWSAGPSNSNQPQHF	TGTGCCTGGAGTGCCGGGCCCTCAAACAGCAATCAGCCCCAGCATTTT
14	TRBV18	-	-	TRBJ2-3	CASSPSVRGDTQYF	TGTGCCAGCTCACCATCCGTCCGAGGGGATACGCAGTATTTT
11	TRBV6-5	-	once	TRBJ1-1	CASSYLTEAFF	TGTGCCAGCAGTTACTTAACTGAAGCTTTCTTT
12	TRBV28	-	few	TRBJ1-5	CAIGTSNQPQHF	TGTGCCATAGGGACTAGCAATCAGCCCCAGCATTTT
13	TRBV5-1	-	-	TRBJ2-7	CASSLRGTYEQYF	TGCGCCAGCAGCTTACGGGGAACCTACGAGCAGTACTTC
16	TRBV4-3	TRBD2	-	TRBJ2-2	CASSRAGGVAPGELFF	TGCGCCAGCAGCCGAGCTGGGGGGGTGGCTCCCGGGGAGCTGTTTTTT
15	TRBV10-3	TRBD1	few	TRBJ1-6	CAISEAGGYNSPLHF	TGTGCCATCAGTGAAGCAGGGGGGTATAATTCACCCCTCCACTTT
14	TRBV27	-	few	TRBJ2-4	CASSLFGGQNIQYF	TGTGCCAGCAGTTTATTTGGGGGACAAAACATTCAGTACTTC
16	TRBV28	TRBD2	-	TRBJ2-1	CASSLAAGGPGNEQFF	TGTGCCAGCAGTTTAGCGGCGGGAGGGCCGGGTAATGAGCAGTTCTTC
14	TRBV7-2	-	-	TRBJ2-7	CASSSGGLTYEQYF	TGTGCCAGCAGCTCCGGGGGACTTACCTACGAGCAGTACTTC